This TCR beta chain is drawn from a study of CD4 T cells in relation to SARS-CoV-2 and coronaviruses. As for the study in general: Shared crossreactive spike epitopes were mapped to their HLA restriction. General study points: This crossreactivity analysis covered spike protein alone, no other viral proteins.

Assay: immunoSEQ multiplex PCR; the TCRdb copy retains only in-frame clones and omits some. The repertoire holds more than 35,000 clones, roughly 80% seen once, with roughly 21% in the top ten. As to this clone: What it binds is unknown.

CDR1 and CDR2 from the germline V gene are SGHRS and YFSETQ. V lost 7 bases and J lost 0, with 15 bases in between. The CDR3 spans 15 residues. Naive and memory CD4+ T cells came from enriched cryopreserved PBMCs. Approximately 9 x 10^4 naive or memory CD4+ cells were cultured with CEF peptides for approximately 10 days. Sequences were obtained from memory CD4+ T cells from PBMCs, cultured in vitro. The sequence derives from an adult with COVID-19. The chain couples TRBV5-1 to TRBJ2-3; D might be TRBD2 (6 bases). The DNA of the CDR3 is TGCGCCAGCTCCCTAGGCGGGACTAGCACAGATACGCAGTATTTT. Its protein product is CASSLGGTSTDTQYF.